Shown below are 30 T cell receptor beta chains from a single sample sequenced in a study of cytomegalovirus exposure and HLA in healthy donors. The PCR had 60 Vbeta and 13 Jbeta primers. Profiled with immunoSEQ multiplex PCR; TCRdb holds only in-frame clones, not every one. Of approximately 58,000 clones in the sample, approximately 80% were seen once. The sequencing input was PBMCs. The receptors stem from a man aged 30-40 years in good health and CMV-seronegative.

This chain connects TRBV6-1 to TRBJ2-3, with 10 bases aligning to TRBD2. V was clipped by 2 bases and J by 4 bases; unmatched bases: 3. The CDR3 is 15 residues long. From germline, CDR1 is MNHNS and CDR2 SASEGT. The CDR3 nucleotides are TGTGCCAGCAGTGAACTAGCGGGAGCCCCAGATACGCAGTATTTT. As protein: CASSELAGAPDTQYF.

This clone was picked up a small number of times. CDR3 bases: TGTGCCAGCAGTTCGACAGGGATTTCCTCTGGAAACACCATATATTTT. Encoded protein: CASSSTGISSGNTIYF. This rearrangement joins TRBV6-5 to TRBJ1-3; TRBD1 agrees at 7 bases. The length of the CDR3 is 16 residues. Germline CDR1 is MNHEY and CDR2 is SVGAGI. V lost 4 bases and J lost 0; bases outside the gene matches: 6.

This clone turned up a few times. The chain has TRBV6-5 and TRBJ1-5; D gene unclear. Per germline, CDR1 MNHEY and CDR2 SVGAGI. This CDR3 region has 14 residues. Deletions cut 5 bases from V and 0 bases from J, with 8 bases between. DNA of the CDR3: TGTGCCAGCAGTACCGACACTAGCAATCAGCCCCAGCATTTT. It translates to CASSTDTSNQPQHF.

The chain joins TRBV18 to TRBJ1-6, with TRBD1 as a possible D gene (6 bases). CDR1 and CDR2 (germline): KGHSH, LQKENI. This CDR3 contains 17 residues. Trimming cost V 2 bases and J 0 bases, with 11 bases left between them. The CDR3 coding sequence is TGTGCCAGCTCACCAGGACAGACGAGCTCCTATAATTCACCCCTCCACTTT. Its translation is CASSPGQTSSYNSPLHF.

This clone appeared once. V and J are TRBV5-1 and TRBJ1-6; D is uncertain. There are 15 residues in the CDR3. Germline assignment: CDR1 SGHRS and CDR2 YFSETQ. Trimming took 0 bases from V and 4 from J, leaving 8 bases between them. The CDR3 DNA reads TGCGCCAGCAGCTTGGTTCCCGGGTATAATTCACCCCTCCACTTT. Amino acids: CASSLVPGYNSPLHF.

The chain carries TRBV7-6 and TRBJ1-1, with D perhaps matching TRBD1 (5 bases). Trimming shortened V by 2 bases and J by 7 bases, and 5 bases separated the two germline ends. From germline, CDR1 is SGHVS and CDR2 FNYEAQ. The CDR3 has 11 residues. CDR3 amino acids: CASSLTGEAFF. The CDR3 bases are TGTGCCAGCAGCTTAACAGGTGAAGCTTTCTTT.

The chain employs TRBV7-2 and TRBJ1-1, with D perhaps matching TRBD1 (5 bases). Germline V gene data show CDR1 as SGHTA and CDR2 as FQGNSA. The CDR3 has 16 residues. The V gene lost 1 base and the J gene lost 0 bases, with 12 bases spanning the gap. CDR3 in DNA: TGTGCCAGCAGCTTAGGGGGGGGGAGCATGAACACTGAAGCTTTCTTT. Its translation: CASSLGGGSMNTEAFF.

This chain links TRBV7-2 with TRBJ2-1; 9 nucleotides line up with TRBD2. The CDR3 covers 15 residues. V gave up 5 bases and J gave up 3 bases; unmatched junction bases: 5. The germline gives CDR1 SGHTA, CDR2 FQGNSA. CDR3 coding DNA: TGTGCCAGCAGCCAGACTAGCGGCATCTACAATGAGCAGTTCTTC. Translation: CASSQTSGIYNEQFF. Filled out from reference TRBV7-2 and TRBJ2-1, the complete variable domain reads GAGVSQSPSNKVTEKGKDVELRCDPISGHTALYWYRQSLGQGLEFLIYFQGNSAPDKSGLPSDRFSAERTGGSVSTLTIQRTQQEDSAVYLCASSQTSGIYNEQFFGPGTRLTVL.

This rearrangement joins TRBV7-9 to TRBJ2-7; maybe TRBD2 (6 bases). V was shortened by 2 bases and J by 4 bases, with 9 bases between the two germline ends. This CDR3 comprises 13 residues. The germline V gene has CDR1 SEHNR and CDR2 FQNEAQ (reference sequence). Here the CDR3 DNA reads TGTGCCAGCAGCTTAATTAGCGGTTACGAGCAGTACTTC. Its protein product is CASSLISGYEQYF.

The chain links TRBV25-1 to TRBJ2-7; 8 bases line up with TRBD1. Germline lookup yields CDR1 MGHDK and CDR2 SYGVNS. J gave up 0 bases and V 3 bases, and 4 bases lay outside the gene matches. There are 15 residues in the CDR3. CDR3 DNA: TGTGCCAGCAGTGAGAAAGACAGGGGCTCCTACGAGCAGTACTTC. Protein sequence: CASSEKDRGSYEQYF.

This chain joins TRBV5-4 and TRBJ2-1; TRBD2 agrees at 12 bases. The CDR3 runs to 16 residues. Germline CDR1 SGHNT, CDR2 YYREEE (reference sequence). With V trimmed by 3 bases and J by 2 bases, 3 bases remained unmatched. The CDR3 DNA follows: TGTGCCAGCAGCTCCCCTAGCGGGAGGGCCTACAATGAGCAGTTCTTC. Its protein product is CASSSPSGRAYNEQFF.

This clone was seen only a few times. V usage is TRBV19 and J usage is TRBJ2-5, with 9 bases identical to TRBD1. The length of the CDR3 is 13 residues. V trimming: 6 bases; J trimming: 4 bases; junction bases outside the gene matches: 3. Germline V gene data show CDR1 as LNHDA and CDR2 as SQIVND (reference sequence). The CDR3 sequence: CASSLDRGETQYF. The CDR3, as DNA: TGTGCCAGTAGCCTGGACAGGGGAGAGACCCAGTACTTC.

The gene calls are TRBV6-6 and TRBJ2-5, with 9 bases fitting TRBD1. Germline CDR1 and CDR2: MNHNY and SVGAGI (reference sequence). The CDR3 consists of 14 residues. Trimming removed 9 bases from V and 5 bases from J; junction bases left unmatched: 10. The CDR3 sequence is CASSGQGRAETQYF. CDR3 coding DNA: TGTGCCAGTTCAGGACAGGGGAGGGCGGAGACCCAGTACTTC.

The V gene is TRBV5-1, the J gene TRBJ1-1; weak D call: TRBD1 (6 bases). Trimming took off 4 bases at V and 4 bases at J, with 17 bases between the two ends. Germline assignment: CDR1 SGHRS and CDR2 YFSETQ. The CDR3 consists of 15 residues. The DNA of the CDR3 is TGCGCCAGCAGCCTAGGGGGGGCTGCGGGCACTGAAGCTTTCTTT. This encodes CASSLGGAAGTEAFF. Based on the CDR3 plus reference TRBV5-1 and TRBJ1-1, the full variable domain is KAGVTQTPRYLIKTRGQQVTLSCSPISGHRSVSWYQQTPGQGLQFLFEYFSETQRNKGNFPGRFSGRQFSNSRSEMNVSTLELGDSALYLCASSLGGAAGTEAFFGQGTRLTVV.

This chain uses TRBV7-2 with TRBJ2-7, with TRBD2 matching 15 bases. Germline-derived CDR1 and CDR2 are SGHTA and FQGNSA. This CDR3 spans 17 amino acids. The V segment lost 8 bases and the J segment 4 bases; nucleotides outside the gene matches: 12. CDR3 loop: CASERGLAGGPGYEQYF. DNA of the CDR3: TGTGCCAGCGAAAGAGGACTAGCGGGAGGGCCGGGGTACGAGCAGTACTTC. The full variable domain, with the rest looked up from reference TRBV7-2 and TRBJ2-7, is GAGVSQSPSNKVTEKGKDVELRCDPISGHTALYWYRQSLGQGLEFLIYFQGNSAPDKSGLPSDRFSAERTGGSVSTLTIQRTQQEDSAVYLCASERGLAGGPGYEQYFGPGTRLTVT.

The chain is built from TRBV28 and TRBJ2-7; 8 nucleotides line up with TRBD2. The CDR3 spans 16 residues. The germline gives CDR1 MDHEN, CDR2 SYDVKM. Losses at the gene ends were 2 bases for V and 2 bases for J; bases not matched to a gene: 8. The CDR3 sequence is CASSLSWRGAAYEQYF. The CDR3, as DNA: TGTGCCAGCAGTTTAAGTTGGCGGGGGGCCGCCTACGAGCAGTACTTC.

The rearrangement links TRBV7-2 to TRBJ1-2; D possibly corresponds to TRBD1 (6 bases). Germline V gene lookup returns CDR1 SGHTA and CDR2 FQGNSA. V was trimmed by 5 bases and J by 4 bases, leaving 17 bases between them. The CDR3 runs to 15 residues. CDR3 protein: CASSPMRGSGYGYTF. CDR3 bases: TGTGCCAGCAGCCCTATGAGGGGGAGCGGCTATGGCTACACCTTC.

The CDR3 DNA sequence: TGTGCCAGCAGTGACGGTCGCGGGGGGGGGTTCCATAATTCACCCCTCCACTTT. This encodes CASSDGRGGGFHNSPLHF. The rearrangement links TRBV6-4 to TRBJ1-6; D may be TRBD1 (5 bases). This CDR3 spans 18 amino acids. Trimming stripped 2 bases from V and 5 bases from J, with 19 bases between. Germline loops: CDR1 MRHNA, CDR2 SNTAGT.

This sequence joins TRBV5-1 and TRBJ2-7; D is possibly TRBD1 (5 bases). The CDR3 totals 13 residues. Germline loops: CDR1 SGHRS, CDR2 YFSETQ. The germline V and J ends were trimmed by 3 bases and 6 bases, with 13 bases remaining between them. This chain's CDR3 is CASSSKGYGEQYF. The CDR3 nucleotides read TGCGCCAGCAGCTCCAAGGGGTATGGCGAGCAGTACTTC.

The chain joins TRBV11-2 to TRBJ2-5; 7 nucleotides agree with TRBD1. This CDR3 has 15 amino acids. Losses at the gene ends were 0 bases for V and 2 bases for J; bases not matched to a gene: 3. Germline CDR1 SGHAT, CDR2 FQNNGV. The CDR3 is CASSLDGTAQETQYF. Here the CDR3 DNA reads TGTGCCAGCAGCTTAGATGGGACAGCTCAAGAGACCCAGTACTTC. Together with reference TRBV11-2 and TRBJ2-5, the CDR3 gives the full variable domain: EAGVAQSPRYKIIEKRQSVAFWCNPISGHATLYWYQQILGQGPKLLIQFQNNGVVDDSQLPKDRFSAERLKGVDSTLKIQPAKLEDSAVYLCASSLDGTAQETQYFGPGTRLLVL.

V gene TRBV7-9 combines with J gene TRBJ2-2; 11 nucleotides agree with TRBD1. This CDR3 contains 15 residues. The germline V gene has CDR1 SEHNR and CDR2 FQNEAQ (reference sequence). V lost 5 bases, J lost 5 bases, and 4 bases stayed unmatched. The CDR3 DNA is TGTGCCAGCAGCCCGGGACAGGGGGAGACCGGGGAGCTGTTTTTT. Residues: CASSPGQGETGELFF.

The genes are TRBV5-6 and TRBJ1-2; 9 bases match TRBD1. The CDR3 is 14 amino acids. CDR1 and CDR2 (germline): SGHDT, YYEEEE. The V segment lost 0 bases and the J segment 5 bases; nucleotides outside the gene matches: 2. The CDR3 nucleotides are TGTGCCAGCAGCTTGGGGACAGGGGTATATGGCTACACCTTC. Protein product: CASSLGTGVYGYTF.

The J gene is TRBJ2-3, the V gene TRBV5-4, with 7 bases that match TRBD2. J gave up 2 bases and V 2 bases, and 5 bases lay outside the gene matches. The CDR3 length is 15 residues. Germline V gives CDR1 SGHNT, CDR2 YYREEE (reference sequence). The CDR3 DNA follows: TGTGCCAGCAGCTTCGCTAGCGGCTACACAGATACGCAGTATTTT. Translating it yields CASSFASGYTDTQYF.

CDR3 sequence (DNA): TGTGCCAGCAGCTTAGACAGGGGCACAGATACGCAGTATTTT. This translates into CASSLDRGTDTQYF. The chain couples TRBV7-2 to TRBJ2-3; D possibly corresponds to TRBD1 (6 bases). This CDR3 has 14 residues. Looked up from germline, CDR1 is SGHTA and CDR2 is FQGNSA. Trimming stripped 1 base from V and 1 base from J, with 6 bases between.

The chain is built from TRBV2 and TRBJ1-5, with D possibly matching TRBD1 (5 bases). The germline CDR1 and CDR2 sequences are SNHLY and FYNNEI. Trimming cost V 4 bases and J 4 bases, with 14 bases left between them. This CDR3 comprises 15 residues. In nucleotides, the CDR3 is TGTGCCAGCAGTGTGGGGGGGACCCCGAATCAGCCCCAGCATTTT. As protein: CASSVGGTPNQPQHF.

This chain uses TRBV27 with TRBJ1-1; 8 bases are shared with TRBD1. The V gene end was trimmed by 8 bases and the J gene end by 9 bases; junction bases not matched to a gene: 8. Germline V gene data show CDR1 as MNHEY and CDR2 as SMNVEV (reference sequence). CDR3 size: 12 residues. CDR3 DNA sequence: TGTGCCAGCTCCACAGGGGGAGTGAAAGCTTTCTTT. Translating it yields CASSTGGVKAFF.

This rearrangement joins TRBV30 to TRBJ2-7, with TRBD2 matching over 12 bases. The V gene's germline CDR1 is GTSNPN and CDR2 SVGIG (reference sequence). V was clipped by 4 bases and J by 5 bases; unmatched bases: 6. This CDR3 comprises 14 residues. CDR3 DNA sequence: TGTGCCTGGACAGGACTAGCGGGAATCAACGAGCAGTACTTC. Its protein is CAWTGLAGINEQYF.

The V and J genes are TRBV27 and TRBJ1-2, with D possibly TRBD1 on 6 matching bases. The V end lost 5 bases, the J end lost 8 bases, and 12 bases lay between the germline ends. The CDR3 runs to 12 residues. CDR1 is MNHEY, CDR2 SMNVEV, per germline (reference sequence). This CDR3 is CASSPTGKGYTF. The CDR3 region has the DNA TGTGCCAGCAGTCCTACAGGGAAGGGCTACACCTTC.

The rearrangement links TRBV10-2 to TRBJ2-7; possible D gene TRBD2, 6 bases. Trimming removed 10 bases from V and 6 bases from J, with 22 bases in between. The CDR3 length is 14 residues. Germline V CDR1 and CDR2: WSHSY, SAAADI. The CDR3 sequence: CANPLSRRGGEQYF. CDR3 DNA: TGCGCCAACCCCCTGAGCCGGAGGGGAGGCGAGCAGTACTTC.

This sequence joins TRBV5-4 and TRBJ1-2; D is uncertain. Deletions cut 2 bases from V and 7 bases from J, with 9 bases between. The CDR3 spans 12 residues. Germline V gene lookup returns CDR1 SGHNT and CDR2 YYREEE (reference sequence). The DNA of the CDR3 is TGTGCCAGCAGCTTAGAAAGCTTTGGCTACACCTTC. Its protein product is CASSLESFGYTF.